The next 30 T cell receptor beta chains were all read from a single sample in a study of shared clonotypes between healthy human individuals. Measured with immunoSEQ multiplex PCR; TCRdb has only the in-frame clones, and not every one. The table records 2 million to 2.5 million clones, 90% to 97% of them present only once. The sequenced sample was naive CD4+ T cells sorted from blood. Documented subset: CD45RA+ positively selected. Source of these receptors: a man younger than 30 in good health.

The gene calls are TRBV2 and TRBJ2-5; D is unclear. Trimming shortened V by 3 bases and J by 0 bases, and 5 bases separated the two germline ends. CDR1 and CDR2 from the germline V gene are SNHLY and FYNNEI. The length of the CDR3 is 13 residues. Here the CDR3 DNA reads TGTGCCAGCAGTGAGTTGGACCAAGAGACCCAGTACTTC. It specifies CASSELDQETQYF.

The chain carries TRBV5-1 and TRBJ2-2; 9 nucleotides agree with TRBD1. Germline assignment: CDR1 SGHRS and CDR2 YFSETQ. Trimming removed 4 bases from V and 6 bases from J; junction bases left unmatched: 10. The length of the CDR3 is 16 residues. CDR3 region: CASSGTGRSGSGELFF. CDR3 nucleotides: TGCGCCAGCAGCGGGACAGGGAGGAGTGGTTCCGGGGAGCTGTTTTTT.

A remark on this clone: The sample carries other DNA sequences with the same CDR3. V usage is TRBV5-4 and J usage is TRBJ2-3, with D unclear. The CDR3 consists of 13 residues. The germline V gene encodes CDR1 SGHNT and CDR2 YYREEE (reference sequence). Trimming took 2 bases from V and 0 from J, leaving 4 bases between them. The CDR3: CASSFGSTDTQYF. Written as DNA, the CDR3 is TGTGCCAGCAGCTTCGGGAGCACAGATACGCAGTATTTT.

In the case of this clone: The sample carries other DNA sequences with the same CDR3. Written as DNA, the CDR3 is TGCGCCAGCAGCTTGGTAGCAGGGATGAACACTGAAGCTTTCTTT. Translating it yields CASSLVAGMNTEAFF. The chain is built from TRBV5-1 and TRBJ1-1; D might be TRBD1 (5 bases). Trimming removed 0 bases from V and 0 bases from J, with 9 bases in between. Per the germline V gene, CDR1 is SGHRS and CDR2 is YFSETQ. This CDR3 region has 15 residues. Full variable domain (missing parts from reference TRBV5-1 and TRBJ1-1): KAGVTQTPRYLIKTRGQQVTLSCSPISGHRSVSWYQQTPGQGLQFLFEYFSETQRNKGNFPGRFSGRQFSNSRSEMNVSTLELGDSALYLCASSLVAGMNTEAFFGQGTRLTVV.

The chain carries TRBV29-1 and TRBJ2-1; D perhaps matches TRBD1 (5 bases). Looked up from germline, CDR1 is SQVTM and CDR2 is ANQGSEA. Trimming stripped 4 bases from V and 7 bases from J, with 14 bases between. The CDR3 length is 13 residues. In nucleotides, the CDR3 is TGCAGCGTTGCCGAAGGGGCGCGTAATGAGCAGTTCTTC. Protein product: CSVAEGARNEQFF.

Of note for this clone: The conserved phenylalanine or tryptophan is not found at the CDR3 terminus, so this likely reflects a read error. For the CDR3, the DNA is TGTGCCAGCAGCTTAGATTGGGTGTGGGGCTACACCCTC. Its translation is CASSLDWVWGYTL. This chain connects TRBV7-2 to TRBJ1-2; D gene uncertain. V was trimmed by 1 base and J by 8 bases, leaving 11 bases between them. The germline V gene encodes CDR1 SGHTA and CDR2 FQGNSA. The CDR3 runs to 13 residues.

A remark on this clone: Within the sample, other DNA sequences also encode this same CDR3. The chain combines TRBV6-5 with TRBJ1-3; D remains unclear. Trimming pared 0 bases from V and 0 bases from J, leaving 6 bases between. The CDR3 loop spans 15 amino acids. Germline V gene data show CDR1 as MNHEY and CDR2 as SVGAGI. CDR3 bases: TGTGCCAGCAGTTACTCAGGAAGCTCTGGAAACACCATATATTTT. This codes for CASSYSGSSGNTIYF.

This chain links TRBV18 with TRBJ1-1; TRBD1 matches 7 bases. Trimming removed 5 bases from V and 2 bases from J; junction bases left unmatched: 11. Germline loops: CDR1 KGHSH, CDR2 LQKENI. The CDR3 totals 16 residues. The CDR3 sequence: CASSMGQILINTEAFF. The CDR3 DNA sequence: TGTGCCAGCTCAATGGGACAGATCCTCATTAACACTGAAGCTTTCTTT.

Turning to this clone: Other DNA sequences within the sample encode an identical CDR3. The CDR3 loop is CASSLGQGTGELFF. The CDR3 DNA follows: TGCGCCAGCAGCCTCGGACAGGGGACCGGGGAGCTGTTTTTT. The J gene is TRBJ2-2, the V gene TRBV5-1, with 9 bases identical to TRBD1. V shed 4 bases and J 5 bases; nucleotides not matched to a gene: 3. Germline V lookup: CDR1 SGHRS, CDR2 YFSETQ. The CDR3 has 14 residues.

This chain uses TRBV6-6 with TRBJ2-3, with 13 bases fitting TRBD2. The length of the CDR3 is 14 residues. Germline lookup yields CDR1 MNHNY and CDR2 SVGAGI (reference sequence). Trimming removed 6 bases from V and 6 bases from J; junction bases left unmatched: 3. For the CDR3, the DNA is TGTGCCAGCAGAACTAGCGGGGGGGCGGATACGCAGTATTTT. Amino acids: CASRTSGGADTQYF.

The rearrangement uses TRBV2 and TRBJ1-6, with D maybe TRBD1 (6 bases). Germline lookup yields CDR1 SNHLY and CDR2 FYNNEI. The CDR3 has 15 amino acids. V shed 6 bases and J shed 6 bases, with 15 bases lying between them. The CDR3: CASRKGGRTNSPLHF. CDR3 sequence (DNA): TGTGCCAGCAGAAAGGGGGGACGTACTAATTCACCCCTCCACTTT.

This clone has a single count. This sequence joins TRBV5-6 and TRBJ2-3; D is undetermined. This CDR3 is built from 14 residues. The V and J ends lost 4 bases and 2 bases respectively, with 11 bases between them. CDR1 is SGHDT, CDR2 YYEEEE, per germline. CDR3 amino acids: CASSVRGFTDTQYF. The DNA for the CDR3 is TGTGCCAGCAGCGTCCGTGGGTTCACAGATACGCAGTATTTT. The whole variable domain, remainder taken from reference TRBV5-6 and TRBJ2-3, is DAGVTQSPTHLIKTRGQQVTLRCSPKSGHDTVSWYQQALGQGPQFIFQYYEEEERQRGNFPDRFSGHQFPNYSSELNVNALLLGDSALYLCASSVRGFTDTQYFGPGTRLTVL.

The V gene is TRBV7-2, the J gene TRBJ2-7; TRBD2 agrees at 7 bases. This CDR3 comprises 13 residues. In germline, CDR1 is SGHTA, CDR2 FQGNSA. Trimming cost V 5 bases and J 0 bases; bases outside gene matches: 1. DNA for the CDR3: TGTGCCAGCAGCCGGGACTACTCCTACGAGCAGTACTTC. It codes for CASSRDYSYEQYF. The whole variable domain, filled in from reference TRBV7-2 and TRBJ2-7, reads GAGVSQSPSNKVTEKGKDVELRCDPISGHTALYWYRQSLGQGLEFLIYFQGNSAPDKSGLPSDRFSAERTGGSVSTLTIQRTQQEDSAVYLCASSRDYSYEQYFGPGTRLTVT.

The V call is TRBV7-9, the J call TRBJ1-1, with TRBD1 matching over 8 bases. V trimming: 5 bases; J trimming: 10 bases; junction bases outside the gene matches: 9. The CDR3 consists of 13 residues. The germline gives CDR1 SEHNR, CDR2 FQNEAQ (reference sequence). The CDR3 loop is CASSILTGVTAFF. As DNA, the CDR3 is TGTGCCAGCAGCATCTTGACAGGGGTGACAGCTTTCTTT. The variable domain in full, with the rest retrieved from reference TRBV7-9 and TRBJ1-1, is DTGVSQNPRHKITKRGQNVTFRCDPISEHNRLYWYRQTLGQGPEFLTYFQNEAQLEKSRLLSDRFSAERPKGSFSTLEIQRTEQGDSAMYLCASSILTGVTAFFGQGTRLTVV.

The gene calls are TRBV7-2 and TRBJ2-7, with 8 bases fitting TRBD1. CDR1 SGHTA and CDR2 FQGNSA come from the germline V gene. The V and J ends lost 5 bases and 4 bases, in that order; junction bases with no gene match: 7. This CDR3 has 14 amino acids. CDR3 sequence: CASSPRDRQYEQYF. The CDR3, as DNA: TGTGCCAGCAGCCCCCGGGACAGGCAGTACGAGCAGTACTTC.

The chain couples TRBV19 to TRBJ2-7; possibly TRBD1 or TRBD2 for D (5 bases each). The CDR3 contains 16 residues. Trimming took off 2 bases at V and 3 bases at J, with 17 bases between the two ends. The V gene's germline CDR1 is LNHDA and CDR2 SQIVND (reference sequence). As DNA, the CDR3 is TGTGCCAGTAGTATACCCGGGGCCCTAGGCGACTACGAGCAGTACTTC. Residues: CASSIPGALGDYEQYF. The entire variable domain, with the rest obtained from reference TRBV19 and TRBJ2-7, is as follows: DGGITQSPKYLFRKEGQNVTLSCEQNLNHDAMYWYRQDPGQGLRLIYYSQIVNDFQKGDIAEGYSVSREKKESFPLTVTSAQKNPTAFYLCASSIPGALGDYEQYFGPGTRLTVT.

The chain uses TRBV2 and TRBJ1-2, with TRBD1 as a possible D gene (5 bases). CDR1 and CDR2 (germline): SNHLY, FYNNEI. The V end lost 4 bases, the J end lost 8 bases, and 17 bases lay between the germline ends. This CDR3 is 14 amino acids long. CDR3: CASSATFVEGGYTF. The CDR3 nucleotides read TGTGCCAGCAGTGCCACCTTCGTGGAGGGGGGCTACACCTTC.

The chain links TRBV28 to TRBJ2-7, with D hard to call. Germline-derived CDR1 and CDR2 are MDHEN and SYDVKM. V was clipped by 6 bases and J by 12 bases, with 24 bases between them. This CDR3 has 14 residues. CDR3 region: CASSLTATFSTPYF. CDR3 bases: TGTGCCAGCAGCCTCACAGCGACATTTTCTACTCCGTACTTC.

The DNA for the CDR3 is TGTGCCAGCAGTTTACGACTAGCGTTGAAGACCCAGTACTTC. Translated: CASSLRLALKTQYF. The chain is built from TRBV6-1 and TRBJ2-5; 8 bases are a match to TRBD2. The ends lost 5 bases at V and 6 bases at J; junction bases unmatched: 8. The CDR3 is 14 residues long. The germline V gene encodes CDR1 MNHNS and CDR2 SASEGT.

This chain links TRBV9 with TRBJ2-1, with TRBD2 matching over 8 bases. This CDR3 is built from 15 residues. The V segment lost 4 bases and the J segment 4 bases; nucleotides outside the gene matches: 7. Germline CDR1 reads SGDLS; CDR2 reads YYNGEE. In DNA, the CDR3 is TGTGCCAGCAGCCGCAGCGGGGGCTATTACAATGAGCAGTTCTTC. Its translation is CASSRSGGYYNEQFF.

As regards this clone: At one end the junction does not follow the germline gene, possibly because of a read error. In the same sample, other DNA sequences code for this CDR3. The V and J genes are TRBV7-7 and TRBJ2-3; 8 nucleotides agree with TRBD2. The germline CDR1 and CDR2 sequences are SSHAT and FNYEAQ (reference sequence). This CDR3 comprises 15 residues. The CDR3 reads CASSSGLASTDTQYF. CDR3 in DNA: TGTGCTAGCAGCTCCGGACTAGCTAGCACAGATACGCAGTATTTT. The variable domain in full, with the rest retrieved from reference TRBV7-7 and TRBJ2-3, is GAGVSQSPRYKVTKRGQDVTLRCDPISSHATLYWYQQALGQGPEFLTYFNYEAQPDKSGLPSDRFSAERPEGSISTLTIQRTEQRDSAMYRCASSSGLASTDTQYFGPGTRLTVL.

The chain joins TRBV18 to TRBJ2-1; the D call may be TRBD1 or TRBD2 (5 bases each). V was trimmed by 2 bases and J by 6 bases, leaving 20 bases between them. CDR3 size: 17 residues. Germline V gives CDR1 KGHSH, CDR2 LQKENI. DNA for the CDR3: TGTGCCAGCTCACCATTAGGATCCGGGACGGGGATCAATGAGCAGTTCTTC. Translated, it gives CASSPLGSGTGINEQFF.

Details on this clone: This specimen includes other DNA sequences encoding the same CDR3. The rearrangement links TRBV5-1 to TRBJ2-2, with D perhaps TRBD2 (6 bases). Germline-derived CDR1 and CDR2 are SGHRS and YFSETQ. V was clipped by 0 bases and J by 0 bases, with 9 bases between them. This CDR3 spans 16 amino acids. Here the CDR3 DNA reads TGCGCCAGCAGCTTGGGACCGGGGGCGAACACCGGGGAGCTGTTTTTT. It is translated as CASSLGPGANTGELFF. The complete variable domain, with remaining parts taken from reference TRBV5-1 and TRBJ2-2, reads KAGVTQTPRYLIKTRGQQVTLSCSPISGHRSVSWYQQTPGQGLQFLFEYFSETQRNKGNFPGRFSGRQFSNSRSEMNVSTLELGDSALYLCASSLGPGANTGELFFGEGSRLTVL.

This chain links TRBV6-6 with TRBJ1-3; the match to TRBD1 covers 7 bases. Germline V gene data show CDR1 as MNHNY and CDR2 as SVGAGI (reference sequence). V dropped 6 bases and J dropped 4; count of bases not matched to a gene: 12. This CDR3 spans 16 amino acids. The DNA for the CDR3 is TGTGCCAGCAGCCCGAGACAGGGCCCATCCGGAAACACCATATATTTT. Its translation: CASSPRQGPSGNTIYF.

In DNA, the CDR3 is TGCGCCAGCAGCTTGTGGGACGACTATGGCTACACCTTC. Its translation is CASSLWDDYGYTF. The chain employs TRBV5-1 and TRBJ1-2; D may be TRBD1 (5 bases). Germline CDR1 is SGHRS and CDR2 is YFSETQ. V was shortened by 1 base and J by 3 bases, with 7 bases between the two germline ends. CDR3 length: 13 amino acids.

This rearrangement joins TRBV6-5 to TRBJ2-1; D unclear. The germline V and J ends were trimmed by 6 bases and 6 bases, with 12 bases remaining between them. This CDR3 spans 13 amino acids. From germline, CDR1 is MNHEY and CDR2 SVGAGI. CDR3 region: CASSAEKSNEQFF. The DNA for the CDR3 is TGTGCCAGCAGCGCGGAAAAGTCCAATGAGCAGTTCTTC.

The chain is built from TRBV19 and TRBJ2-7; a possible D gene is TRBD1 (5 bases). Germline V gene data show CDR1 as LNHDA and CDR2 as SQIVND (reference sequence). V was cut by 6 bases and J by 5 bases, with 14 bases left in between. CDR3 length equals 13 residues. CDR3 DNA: TGTGCCAGTAGCATGCAGGGTCTTAACGAGCAGTACTTC. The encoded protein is CASSMQGLNEQYF.

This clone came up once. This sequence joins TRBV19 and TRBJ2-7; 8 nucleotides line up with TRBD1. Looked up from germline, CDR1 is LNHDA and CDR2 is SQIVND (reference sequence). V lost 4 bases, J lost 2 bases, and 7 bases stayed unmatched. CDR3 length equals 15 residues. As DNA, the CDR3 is TGTGCCAGTAGTAGAGGTGACAGGGGAACCTACGAGCAGTACTTC. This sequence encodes CASSRGDRGTYEQYF.

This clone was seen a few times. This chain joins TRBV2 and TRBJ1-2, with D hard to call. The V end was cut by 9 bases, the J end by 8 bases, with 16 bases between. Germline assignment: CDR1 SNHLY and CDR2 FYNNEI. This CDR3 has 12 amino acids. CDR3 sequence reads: CASNAGASGYTF. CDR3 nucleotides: TGTGCCAGTAATGCGGGTGCGAGCGGCTACACCTTC.

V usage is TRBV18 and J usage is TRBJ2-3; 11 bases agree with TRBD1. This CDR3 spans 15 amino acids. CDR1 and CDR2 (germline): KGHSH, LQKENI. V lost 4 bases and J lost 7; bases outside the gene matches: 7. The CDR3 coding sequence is TGTGCCAGCTCACACCGGGACAGGGGGTTGTATACGCAGTATTTT. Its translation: CASSHRDRGLYTQYF.